The present entry profiles one T cell receptor (beta chain) with its context. Its target is unknown. This record belongs to a study of cytomegalovirus exposure and HLA in healthy donors. The PCR was carried out with 60 Vbeta primers and 13 Jbeta primers. The table came from immunoSEQ multiplex PCR; TCRdb's copy has only in-frame clones and leaves some out. This sample yields about 170,000 clones, of which approximately 81% are seen a single time; 0.38% belongs to the top ten. Overall study results and limits: An analysis that was carried out later associated some 17,000 TCR beta sequences with HLA alleles at 0.05 false discovery rate. Roughly uniform depth of sequencing across donors was assumed in presence/absence analyses.

CDR3 size: 11 residues. CDR1 and CDR2 from the germline V gene are ENHRY and SYGVKD. Trimming took off 3 bases at V and 6 bases at J, with 4 bases between the two ends. The sample comprised PBMCs. This chain uses TRBV10-3 with TRBJ2-3; D remains ambiguous. The sequence was collected from a boy under 10 years old in good health and CMV-seronegative. The CDR3 coding sequence is TGTGCCATCAGTGACGGGGATACGCAGTATTTT. Translated: CAISDGDTQYF.